This TCR beta chain was retrieved from a study of vaccination effects on CD4 cells after COVID-19. Findings and limits, study-wide: Late in the post-vaccination period, infection-induced and vaccine-induced clones underwent marked clonal contraction.

Antigen-specific CD4+ T cells were expanded (with viral peptide pools) by the ViraFEST assay ahead of sequencing. CD4+ T cell isolation took place after approximately ten days of culture. Among the vaccine recipients, none had a prior SARS-CoV-2 infection, and nucleocapsid antibodies were negative. Wells containing over 1.5 million PBMC each were cultured with roughly 10 IU/ml IL-2 and approximately 10 ug/ml peptides. At days 3 and 7, half of the medium was exchanged for IL-2 medium. Sequencing used immunoSEQ multiplex PCR; TCRdb keeps in-frame clones, though not all of them. The sample includes roughly 42,000 clones, around 68% of them seen just once. To note about this clone: What it recognizes is unknown.

Germline CDR1 SGHTA, CDR2 FQGNSA. V was shortened by 4 bases and J by 7 bases, with 13 bases between the two germline ends. This CDR3 region has 13 residues. The sequence was obtained from a human donor who received a COVID-19 vaccine. The sample was CD4+ T cells from PBMCs cultured with HCoV-OC43 spike peptides, taken before COVID-19 vaccination. Described subset: HCoV-OC43 spike overlapping peptide pool stimulation. The V and J genes are TRBV7-2 and TRBJ1-2; tentative D call: TRBD1 (6 bases). The CDR3 DNA sequence: TGTGCCAGCAGCTCACAGGGTGCAATTGGCTACACCTTC. Protein: CASSSQGAIGYTF.